This T cell receptor (beta chain) stems from a study of T cells after yellow fever vaccination (dated by TCRdb to the late 2010s). Regarding the research as a whole: Libraries from fractions with low cell numbers were prepared with the SMART-Seq v4 Ultra Low Input RNA kit. To follow T-cell clones before and after primary and booster YFV17D yellow fever vaccination, bulk TCR alpha and beta repertoires were sequenced over time. Two healthy male donors made up the cohort, one aged 18 to 29 years and the other aged 30 to 40 years. Bulk PBMC replicates and cell subsets were isolated from blood drawn at multiple timepoints before and after both primary and secondary immunization. Here is what the overall study found, with its caveats: Because the study included only a couple of donors, the extent to which the findings can be generalized is limited. Most clones expanded after primary vaccination were re-detected after the booster (around 96% of CD4 and approximately 85% of CD8), suggesting broad memory maintenance. A small fraction of clonotypes appeared in both the CD4 and CD8 compartments, likely as a result of convergent recombination. Computational filtering was required because FACS-sorted repertoires could contain abundant contaminating clonotypes from the bulk population. The secondary T-cell response was found to be weaker but faster than the primary response, with a peak reached on day 5 rather than on day 15.

Deletion took 4 bases off V and 5 bases off J, with a span of 5 bases between the germline ends. From the cysteine up to the phenylalanine, the CDR3 has a length of 12 residues. Solely the CDR3 DNA is kept, with 36 bases framed from the first base. TCR cDNA was made using 5'RACE template switching, a step that added a universal primer site and unique molecular identifiers. cDNA synthesis was primed from both the TCR alpha and TCR beta constant segments. Library amplification used two PCR steps, and the second PCR step added sample barcodes and sequencing adapters. Sequencing of the libraries was done on either Illumina HiSeq 2500 (2x100 bp) or NovaSeq (2x150 bp). On the study's bioinformatics: MIGEC handled demultiplexing of reads and collapsing into UMI consensus sequences, while MiXCR performed V(D)J alignment. Vaccine-responding clonotypes were identified with edgeR using replicate PBMC samples, with FDR below 0.01 and a log2 fold change above 5 up to day 15 being required. Each bulk clonotype was labeled CD4 or CD8 based on which sequenced repertoire, CD4 or CD8, contained the clonotype at higher abundance. TCRdb applied fastp at Q25 and MiXCR to the public reads, then kept only in-frame beta chains. Each CDR3 protein appears once, grouped with its most common genes and DNA. In this record, the V and J calls reflect TCRdb's handling and not the investigators' own analysis. The sample table lists about 330,000 distinct CDR3 sequences, approximately 8% of them with a count of one. Approximately 18% of the sample comes from the top ten.

This clonotype has at least ten counts. No cognate antigen has been identified for it. No base quality information exists; no much larger clone differs at one position. Read against the paper, the sample's treatment or condition label means: live attenuated yellow fever vaccine strain. Two biological replicates of bulk PBMCs were collected at each blood-draw timepoint. A standard Ficoll-Paque protocol was used to isolate PBMCs from peripheral blood. TriZol was used to extract RNA from bulk PBMCs, CD4 and CD8 fractions, and dextramer-positive and dextramer-negative fractions. Rearrangement joined TRBV12-3 or TRBV12-4 to TRBJ1-4; no D gene call is confident. This material consisted of PBMCs, taken around 45 days after the first yellow fever vaccination. The clonotype was recovered from a man aged 18 to 29 who received the YFV17D yellow fever vaccine. The CDR3 protein sequence reads: CASSSQNEKLFF. The DNA sequence is TGTGCCAGCAGTTCCCAGAATGAAAAACTGTTTTTT.